This T cell receptor (beta chain) was captured by sequencing in a study of T cells expressing NK-cell markers. Study-wide context: Repertoires of TCR beta were obtained from T cells sorted as CD3+CD56+NKG2C+, CD3+CD56+NKG2C- and CD3+CD56-NKG2C+. There were seven HCMV-seropositive donors and one seronegative donor among the eight sequenced.

From its re-call of the 5' RACE reads, TCRdb lists each CDR3 protein once, without DNA. The table counts around 550,000 distinct CDR3 sequences; roughly 3.5% lies in the top ten. Germline V gives CDR1 SGHTS, CDR2 YDEGEE. The CDR3 is 13 amino acids. Study-wide results and caveats: The dominant NKG2C+ clonotypes represented about 1.0-7.0% of CD8+ T cells in over 5 donors.

In the case of this clonotype: Antigen specificity is unknown.

The sequenced sample consisted of blood T cells: a sorted CD56 or NKG2C T cell subset, CD4+ or CD8+ T cells, or bulk PBMC T cells (not recorded which). This chain connects TRBV5-8 to TRBJ2-1. This clonotype was sampled from a man aged 18 to 29 in good health. CDR3: CASSLTTGNEQFF.